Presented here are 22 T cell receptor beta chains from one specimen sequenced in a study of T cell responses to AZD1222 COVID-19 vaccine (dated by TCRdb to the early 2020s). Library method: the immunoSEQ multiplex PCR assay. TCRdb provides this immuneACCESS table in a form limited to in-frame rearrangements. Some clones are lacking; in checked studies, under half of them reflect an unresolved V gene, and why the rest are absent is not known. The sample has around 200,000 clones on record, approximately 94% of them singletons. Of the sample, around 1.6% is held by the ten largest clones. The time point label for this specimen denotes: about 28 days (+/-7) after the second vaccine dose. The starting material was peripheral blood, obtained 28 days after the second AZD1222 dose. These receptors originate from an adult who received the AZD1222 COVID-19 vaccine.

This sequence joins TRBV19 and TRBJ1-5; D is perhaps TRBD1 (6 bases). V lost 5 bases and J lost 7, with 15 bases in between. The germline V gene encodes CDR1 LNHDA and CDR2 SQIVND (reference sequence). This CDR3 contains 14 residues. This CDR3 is CASSSWGLGQPQHF. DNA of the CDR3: TGTGCCAGTAGTTCCTGGGGGCTCGGGCAGCCCCAGCATTTT.

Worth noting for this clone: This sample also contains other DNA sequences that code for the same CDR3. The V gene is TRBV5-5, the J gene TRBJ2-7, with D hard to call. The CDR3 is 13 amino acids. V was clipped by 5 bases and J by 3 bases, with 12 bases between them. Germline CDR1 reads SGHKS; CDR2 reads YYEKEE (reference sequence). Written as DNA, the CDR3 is TGTGCCAGCAGTTTTGGACCTAACTACGAGCAGTACTTC. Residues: CASSFGPNYEQYF.

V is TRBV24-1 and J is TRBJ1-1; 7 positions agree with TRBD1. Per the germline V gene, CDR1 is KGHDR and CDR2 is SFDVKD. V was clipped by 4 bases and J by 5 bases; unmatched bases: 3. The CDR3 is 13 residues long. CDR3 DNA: TGTGCCACCAGTGAGCCAGGGGGAACTGAAGCTTTCTTT. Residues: CATSEPGGTEAFF.

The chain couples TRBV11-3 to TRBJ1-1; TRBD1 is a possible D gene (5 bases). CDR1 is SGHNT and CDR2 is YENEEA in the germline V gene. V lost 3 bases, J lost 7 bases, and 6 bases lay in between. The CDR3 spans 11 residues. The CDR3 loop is CASSFGGEAFF. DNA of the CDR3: TGTGCCAGCAGCTTCGGGGGTGAAGCTTTCTTT.

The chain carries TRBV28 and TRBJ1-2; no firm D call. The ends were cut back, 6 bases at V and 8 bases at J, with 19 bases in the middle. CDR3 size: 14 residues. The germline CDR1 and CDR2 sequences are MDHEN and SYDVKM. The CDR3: CASRILDGVWGYTF. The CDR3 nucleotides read TGTGCCAGCAGAATCCTGGATGGGGTGTGGGGCTACACCTTC.

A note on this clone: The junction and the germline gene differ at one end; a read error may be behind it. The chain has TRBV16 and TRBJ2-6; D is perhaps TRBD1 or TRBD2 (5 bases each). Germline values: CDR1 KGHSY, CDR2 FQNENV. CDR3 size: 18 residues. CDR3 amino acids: CASSQWDAGLSGANALTF. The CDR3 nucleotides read TGTGCCAGCAGCCAATGGGACGCGGGCTTATCTGGGGCCAACGCCCTGACTTTC.

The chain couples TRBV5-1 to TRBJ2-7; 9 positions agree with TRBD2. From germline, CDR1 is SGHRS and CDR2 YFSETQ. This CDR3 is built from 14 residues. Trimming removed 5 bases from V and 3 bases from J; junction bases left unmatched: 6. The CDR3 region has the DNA TGCGCCAGCAGAAGGCGGGAGGGACTCTACGAGCAGTACTTC. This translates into CASRRREGLYEQYF. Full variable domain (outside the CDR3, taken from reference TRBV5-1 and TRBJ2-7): KAGVTQTPRYLIKTRGQQVTLSCSPISGHRSVSWYQQTPGQGLQFLFEYFSETQRNKGNFPGRFSGRQFSNSRSEMNVSTLELGDSALYLCASRRREGLYEQYFGPGTRLTVT.

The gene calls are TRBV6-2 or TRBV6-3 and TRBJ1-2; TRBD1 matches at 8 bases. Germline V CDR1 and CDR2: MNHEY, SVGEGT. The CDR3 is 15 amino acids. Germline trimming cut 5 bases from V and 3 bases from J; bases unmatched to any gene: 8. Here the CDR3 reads CASSKKPGGDYGYTF. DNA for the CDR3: TGTGCCAGCAGTAAAAAACCAGGGGGCGACTATGGCTACACCTTC.

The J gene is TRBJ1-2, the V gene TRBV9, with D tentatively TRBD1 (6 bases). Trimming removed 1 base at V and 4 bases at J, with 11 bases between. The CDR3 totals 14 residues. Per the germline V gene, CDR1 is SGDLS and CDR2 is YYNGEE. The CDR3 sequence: CASSVRDTSYGYTF. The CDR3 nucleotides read TGTGCCAGCAGCGTAAGGGACACCTCCTATGGCTACACCTTC.

The CDR3 DNA sequence: TGTGCCAGCAGCCCCGGGACAGGCAGCAATCAGCCCCAGCATTTT. Its protein product is CASSPGTGSNQPQHF. The rearrangement uses TRBV7-8 and TRBJ1-5, with 8 bases lining up with TRBD1. J gave up 1 base and V 5 bases, and 4 bases lay outside the gene matches. This CDR3 has 15 amino acids. Germline V gene data show CDR1 as SGHVS and CDR2 as FQNEAQ.

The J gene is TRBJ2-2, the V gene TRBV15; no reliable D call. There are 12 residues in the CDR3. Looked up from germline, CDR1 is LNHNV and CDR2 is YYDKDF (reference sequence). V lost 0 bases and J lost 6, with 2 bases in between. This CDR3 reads CATSREPGELFF. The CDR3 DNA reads TGTGCCACCAGCAGAGAACCCGGGGAGCTGTTTTTT.

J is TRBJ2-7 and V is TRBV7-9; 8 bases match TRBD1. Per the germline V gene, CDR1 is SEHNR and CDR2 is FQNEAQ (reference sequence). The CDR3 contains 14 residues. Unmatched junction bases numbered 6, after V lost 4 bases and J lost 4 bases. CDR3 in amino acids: CASSSSRDRYEQYF. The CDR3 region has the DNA TGTGCCAGCAGCTCGTCCCGGGACAGGTACGAGCAGTACTTC. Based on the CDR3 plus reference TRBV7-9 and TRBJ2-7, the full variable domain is DTGVSQNPRHKITKRGQNVTFRCDPISEHNRLYWYRQTLGQGPEFLTYFQNEAQLEKSRLLSDRFSAERPKGSFSTLEIQRTEQGDSAMYLCASSSSRDRYEQYFGPGTRLTVT.

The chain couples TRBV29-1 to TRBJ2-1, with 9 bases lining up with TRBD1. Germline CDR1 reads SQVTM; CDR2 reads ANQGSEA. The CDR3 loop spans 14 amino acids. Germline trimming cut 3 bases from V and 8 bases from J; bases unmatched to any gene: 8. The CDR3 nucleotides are TGCAGCGTTGATGCAAGGGACAGGGTCGATGAGCAGTTCTTC. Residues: CSVDARDRVDEQFF.

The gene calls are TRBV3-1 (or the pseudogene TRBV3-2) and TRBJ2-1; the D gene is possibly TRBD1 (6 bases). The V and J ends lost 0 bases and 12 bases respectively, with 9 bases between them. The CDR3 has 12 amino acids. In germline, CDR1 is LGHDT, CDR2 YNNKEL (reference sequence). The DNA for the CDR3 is TGTGCCAGCAGCCAAGATGAGGACAGGCAGTTCTTC. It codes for CASSQDEDRQFF.

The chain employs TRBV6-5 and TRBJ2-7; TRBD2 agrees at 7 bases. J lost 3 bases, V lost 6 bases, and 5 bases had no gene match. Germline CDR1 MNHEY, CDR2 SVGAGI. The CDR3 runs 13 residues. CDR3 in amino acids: CASRGGTFYEQYF. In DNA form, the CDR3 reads TGTGCCAGCAGGGGGGGGACCTTCTACGAGCAGTACTTC.

The CDR3: CASSRAQGNQPQHF. The CDR3 DNA reads as TGCGCCAGCAGCCGAGCACAGGGTAATCAGCCCCAGCATTTT. The chain employs TRBV4-1 and TRBJ1-5; perhaps TRBD1 as D (6 bases). CDR3 size: 14 residues. CDR1 MGHRA and CDR2 YSYEKL come from the germline V gene. V was trimmed by 4 bases and J by 4 bases, leaving 11 bases between them.

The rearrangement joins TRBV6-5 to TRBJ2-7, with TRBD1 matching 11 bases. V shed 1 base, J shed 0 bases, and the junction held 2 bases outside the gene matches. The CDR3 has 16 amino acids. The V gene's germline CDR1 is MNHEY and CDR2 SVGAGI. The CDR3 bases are TGTGCCAGCAGTTACTACGGGACAGGGGGCTCCTACGAGCAGTACTTC. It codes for CASSYYGTGGSYEQYF.

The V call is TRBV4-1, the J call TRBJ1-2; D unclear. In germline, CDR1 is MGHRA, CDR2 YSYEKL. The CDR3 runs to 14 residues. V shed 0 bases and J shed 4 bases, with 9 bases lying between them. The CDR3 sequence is CASSQESDFYGYTF. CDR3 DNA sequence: TGCGCCAGCAGCCAAGAGTCGGACTTCTATGGCTACACCTTC.

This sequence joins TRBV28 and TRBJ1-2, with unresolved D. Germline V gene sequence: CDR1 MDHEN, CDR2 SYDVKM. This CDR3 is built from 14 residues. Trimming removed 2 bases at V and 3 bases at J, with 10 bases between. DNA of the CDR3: TGTGCCAGCAGTTTACCCGTGAAGGACTATGGCTACACCTTC. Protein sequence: CASSLPVKDYGYTF.

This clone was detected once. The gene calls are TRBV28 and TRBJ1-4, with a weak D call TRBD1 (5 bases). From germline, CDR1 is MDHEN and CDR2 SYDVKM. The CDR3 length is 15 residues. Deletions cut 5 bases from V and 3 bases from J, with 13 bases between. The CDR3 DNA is TGTGCCAGCAGTGCACCAGGGTCCGCTAATGAAAAACTGTTTTTT. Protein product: CASSAPGSANEKLFF.

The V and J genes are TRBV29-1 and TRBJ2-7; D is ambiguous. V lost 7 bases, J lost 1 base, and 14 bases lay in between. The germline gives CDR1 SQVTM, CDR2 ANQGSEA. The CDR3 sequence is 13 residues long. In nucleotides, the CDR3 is TGCAGCGCCGTTCCTGACGAGTCCTACGAGCAGTACTTC. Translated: CSAVPDESYEQYF.

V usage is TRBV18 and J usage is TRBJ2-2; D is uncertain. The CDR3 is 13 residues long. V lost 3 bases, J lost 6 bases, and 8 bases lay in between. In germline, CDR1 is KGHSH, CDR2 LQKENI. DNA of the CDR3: TGTGCCAGCTCACCGACGGACGCCGGGGAGCTGTTTTTT. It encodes CASSPTDAGELFF.